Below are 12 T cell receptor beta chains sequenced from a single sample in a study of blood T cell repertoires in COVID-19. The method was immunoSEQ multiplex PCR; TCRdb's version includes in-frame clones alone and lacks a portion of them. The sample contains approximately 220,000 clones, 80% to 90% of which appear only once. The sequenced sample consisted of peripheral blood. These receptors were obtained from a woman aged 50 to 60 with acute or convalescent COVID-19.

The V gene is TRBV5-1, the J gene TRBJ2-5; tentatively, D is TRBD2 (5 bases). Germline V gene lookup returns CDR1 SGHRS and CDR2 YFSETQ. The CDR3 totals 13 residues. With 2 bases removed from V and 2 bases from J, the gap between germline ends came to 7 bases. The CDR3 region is CASSFGLQETQYF. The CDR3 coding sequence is TGCGCCAGCAGCTTTGGACTTCAAGAGACCCAGTACTTC.

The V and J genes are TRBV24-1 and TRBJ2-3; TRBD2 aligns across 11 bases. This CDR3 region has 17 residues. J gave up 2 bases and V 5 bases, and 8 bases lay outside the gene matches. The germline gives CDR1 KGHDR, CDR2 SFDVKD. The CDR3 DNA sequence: TGTGCCACCAGTGGTTTCGGACTAGCGGGCCTCACAGATACGCAGTATTTT. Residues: CATSGFGLAGLTDTQYF.

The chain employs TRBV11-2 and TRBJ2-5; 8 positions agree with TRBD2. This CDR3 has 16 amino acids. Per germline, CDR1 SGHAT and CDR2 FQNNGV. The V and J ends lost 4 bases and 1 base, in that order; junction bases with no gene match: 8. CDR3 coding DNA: TGTGCCAGCAGCTCCCGGAGTAGCGGGGTCCAAGAGACCCAGTACTTC. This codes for CASSSRSSGVQETQYF. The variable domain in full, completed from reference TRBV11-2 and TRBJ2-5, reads EAGVAQSPRYKIIEKRQSVAFWCNPISGHATLYWYQQILGQGPKLLIQFQNNGVVDDSQLPKDRFSAERLKGVDSTLKIQPAKLEDSAVYLCASSSRSSGVQETQYFGPGTRLLVL.

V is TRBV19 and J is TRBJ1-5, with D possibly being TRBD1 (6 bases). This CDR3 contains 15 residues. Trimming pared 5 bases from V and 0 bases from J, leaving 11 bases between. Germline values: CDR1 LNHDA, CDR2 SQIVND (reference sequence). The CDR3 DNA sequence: TGTGCCAGTAGTCTACAGGGAAATAGCAATCAGCCCCAGCATTTT. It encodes CASSLQGNSNQPQHF.

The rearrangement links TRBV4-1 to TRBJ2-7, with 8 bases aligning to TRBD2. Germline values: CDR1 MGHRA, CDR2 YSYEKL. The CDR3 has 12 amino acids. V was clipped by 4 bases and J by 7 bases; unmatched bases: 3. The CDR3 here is CASSPGGFEQYF. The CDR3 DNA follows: TGCGCCAGCAGCCCGGGGGGGTTTGAGCAGTACTTC.

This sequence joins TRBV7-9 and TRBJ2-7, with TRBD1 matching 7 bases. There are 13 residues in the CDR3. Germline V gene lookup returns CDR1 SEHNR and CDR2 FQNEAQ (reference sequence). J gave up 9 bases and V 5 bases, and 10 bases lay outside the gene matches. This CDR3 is CASSPDRPLRQYF. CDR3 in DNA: TGTGCCAGCAGCCCGGACAGGCCCCTCCGGCAGTACTTC.

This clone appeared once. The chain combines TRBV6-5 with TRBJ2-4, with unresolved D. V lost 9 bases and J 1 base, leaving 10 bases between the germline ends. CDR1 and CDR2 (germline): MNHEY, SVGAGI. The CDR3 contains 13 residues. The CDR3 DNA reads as TGTGCCAGTCTAGGTGGGGCCAAAAACATTCAGTACTTC. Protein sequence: CASLGGAKNIQYF.

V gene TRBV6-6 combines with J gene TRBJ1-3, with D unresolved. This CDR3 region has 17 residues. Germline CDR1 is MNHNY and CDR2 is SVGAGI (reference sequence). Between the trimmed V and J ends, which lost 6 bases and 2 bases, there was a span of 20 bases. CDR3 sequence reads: CASRRSETGWAGNTIYF. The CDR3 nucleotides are TGTGCCAGCAGGCGATCGGAGACCGGATGGGCTGGAAACACCATATATTTT.

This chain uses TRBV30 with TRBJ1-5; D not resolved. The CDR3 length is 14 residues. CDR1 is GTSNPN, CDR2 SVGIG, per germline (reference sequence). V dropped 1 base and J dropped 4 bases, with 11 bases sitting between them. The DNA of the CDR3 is TGTGCCTGGAGTGGAGGAACCATAAATCAGCCCCAGCATTTT. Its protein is CAWSGGTINQPQHF. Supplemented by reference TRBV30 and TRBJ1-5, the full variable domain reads SQTIHQWPATLVQPVGSPLSLECTVEGTSNPNLYWYRQAAGRGLQLLFYSVGIGQISSEVPQNLSASRPQDRQFILSSKKLLLSDSGFYLCAWSGGTINQPQHFGDGTRLSIL.

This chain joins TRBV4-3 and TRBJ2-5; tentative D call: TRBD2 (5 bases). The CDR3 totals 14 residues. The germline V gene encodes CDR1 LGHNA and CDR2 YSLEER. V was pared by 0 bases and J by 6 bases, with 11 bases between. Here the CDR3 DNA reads TGCGCCAGCAGCCAAGATGAAGGGAGACAGACCCAGTACTTC. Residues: CASSQDEGRQTQYF.

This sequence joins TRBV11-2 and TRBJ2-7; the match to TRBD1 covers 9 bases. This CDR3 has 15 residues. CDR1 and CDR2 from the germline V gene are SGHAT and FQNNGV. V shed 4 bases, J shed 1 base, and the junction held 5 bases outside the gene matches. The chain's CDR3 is CASSSAGTGSYEQYF. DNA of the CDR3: TGTGCCAGCAGCTCAGCCGGGACAGGGTCCTACGAGCAGTACTTC.

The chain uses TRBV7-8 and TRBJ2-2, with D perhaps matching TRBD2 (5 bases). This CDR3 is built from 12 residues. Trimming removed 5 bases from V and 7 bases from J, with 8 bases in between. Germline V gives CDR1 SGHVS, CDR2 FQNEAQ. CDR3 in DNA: TGTGCCAGCAGCCGACGGGGCGGGGAGCTGTTTTTT. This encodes CASSRRGGELFF.